In its sample, the clone carrying this T cell receptor beta chain was seen a few times. What it binds is unknown. This record comes from a study of T-cell memory formation after mild COVID-19. On the study more broadly: Among the donors, TCR clusters were largely specific to each donor.

Study results and limitations: Clones that shrank (day 15 to 85) were balanced CD4/CD8, whereas later expanders leaned CD4+. Chiefly within CM and EM were the contracting CD4+ clones; CD8+ ones were within EMRA.

This CDR3 has 12 residues. Trimming pared 4 bases from V and 8 bases from J, leaving 9 bases between. Germline V gene sequence: CDR1 SGHTA, CDR2 FQGNSA. Amplification by 5'RACE using constant-segment primers produced TCR alpha and TCR beta cDNA libraries that carried sample barcodes and UMIs. TCRdb re-derived calls from the 5' RACE reads in MiXCR, one entry per CDR3 protein. The data show some 410,000 distinct CDR3 sequences, about 22% seen once. V and J are TRBV7-2 and TRBJ2-1; weak D call: TRBD1 (6 bases). This receptor was obtained from an adult woman who had mild COVID-19 (a few samples of this study predate the infection). Cell type and time point are not known. Sequences were obtained from PBMCs or a T cell subset sorted from them (not recorded which). CDR3 nucleotides: TGTGCCAGCAGCTCCAACAGGGATGAGCAGTTCTTC. Translation gives CASSSNRDEQFF.